This T cell receptor (beta chain) was obtained from a study of blood T cell repertoires in COVID-19. Whole-study context: PBMCs, B-cell-depleted T cells, or T cells provided the cDNA or gDNA that made up the material.

CDR1 is SGHKS and CDR2 is YYEKEE in the germline V gene (reference sequence). The CDR3 is 12 residues long. Between the trimmed V and J ends, which lost 4 bases and 7 bases, there was a span of 12 bases. Profiled with immunoSEQ multiplex PCR; TCRdb holds only in-frame clones, not every one. In the table there are about 130,000 clones, approximately 90% of which are singletons. What was sequenced was peripheral blood. The TCR originated in a man aged 50 to 59 with COVID-19, enrolled during active disease. This sequence joins TRBV5-5 and TRBJ2-7; a possible D gene is TRBD2 (5 bases). The DNA for the CDR3 is TGTGCCAGCAGCGCGAGCGGTAGGGAGCAGTACGTC. Translating it yields CASSASGREQYV.